The rows below give T cell receptor beta chains drawn from one sample of a study of OX40 agonist ivuxolimab in advanced cancers. Assay: immunoSEQ multiplex PCR; the TCRdb copy retains only in-frame clones and omits some. The sample consists of around 80,000 clones, 88% of them appearing once. Sequences were derived from CD4+ or CD8+ T cells sorted from blood, sampled in a trial of the OX40 agonist ivuxolimab. The source is an adult with an advanced solid tumor such as melanoma, head and neck, liver or kidney cancer. CDR3s include the opening cysteine and the closing phenylalanine or tryptophan. Each record gives: D gene, clone size, V gene, J gene, CDR3 length, CDR3 protein, CDR3 DNA. The D gene is left open where the match is weak. Not all rows give a size; the values are once, few, many and, for expanded clones, a class.

-,-,TRBV28,TRBJ2-7,14,CASTLRGATYEQYF,TGTGCCAGCACCCTTCGGGGGGCTACCTACGAGCAGTACTTC
TRBD1,-,TRBV10-3,TRBJ2-7,14,CAISAGGQGAKQYF,TGTGCCATCAGTGCCGGTGGACAGGGGGCGAAGCAGTACTTC
-,-,TRBV28,TRBJ2-1,15,CASSLGVRGYNEQFF,TGTGCCAGCAGTTTGGGGGTTAGGGGCTACAATGAGCAGTTCTTC
TRBD2,-,TRBV5-1,TRBJ2-1,14,CASSSGLARNEQFF,TGCGCCAGCAGCTCAGGACTAGCGAGGAATGAGCAGTTCTTC
TRBD2,-,TRBV7-7,TRBJ2-3,14,CASSLGTSADTQYF,TGTGCTAGCAGCTTAGGGACTAGTGCAGATACGCAGTATTTT
TRBD1,-,TRBV28,TRBJ1-1,15,CASSRSDRMNTEAFF,TGTGCCAGCAGCCGATCGGACAGGATGAACACTGAAGCTTTCTTT
-,-,TRBV11-2,TRBJ2-3,11,CASSLTDTQYF,TGTGCCAGCAGCCTCACAGATACGCAGTATTTT
TRBD2,-,TRBV9,TRBJ2-2,17,CASSATGTSGSTGELFF,TGTGCCAGCAGCGCTACCGGGACTAGCGGGAGCACCGGGGAGCTGTTTTTT
-,few,TRBV19,TRBJ2-2,12,CASGGPTGELFF,TGTGCCAGTGGAGGGCCCACCGGGGAGCTGTTTTTT
-,-,TRBV2,TRBJ2-5,14,CASSGGTQQETQYF,TGTGCCAGCTCTGGTGGGACACAACAAGAGACCCAGTACTTC
-,-,TRBV25-1,TRBJ1-2,12,CASSVPGYGYTF,TGTGCCAGCAGTGTCCCAGGGTATGGCTACACCTTC
-,-,TRBV5-1,TRBJ2-3,14,CASSLGRAEDTQYF,TGCGCCAGCAGCTTGGGGAGGGCCGAAGATACGCAGTATTTT
TRBD1,-,TRBV28,TRBJ1-1,16,CASSPVGQGGRTEAFF,TGTGCCAGCAGTCCCGTAGGACAGGGAGGGCGGACTGAAGCTTTCTTT
-,-,TRBV19,TRBJ2-1,12,CASSLTGTEQFF,TGTGCCAGTAGCTTAACCGGGACAGAGCAGTTCTTC
TRBD2,-,TRBV6-5,TRBJ2-7,13,CASSRTSGYEQYF,TGTGCCAGCAGTAGGACTAGCGGCTACGAGCAGTACTTC
-,-,TRBV5-1,TRBJ2-7,14,CASSLAAGPYEQYF,TGCGCCAGCAGCTTGGCGGCAGGCCCCTACGAGCAGTACTTC
TRBD2,-,TRBV28,TRBJ2-7,14,CASSLAGSGYEQYF,TGTGCCAGCAGTCTAGCGGGATCAGGCTACGAGCAGTACTTC
-,-,TRBV5-1,TRBJ1-3,15,CASSGGAIAENTIYF,TGCGCCAGCAGCGGAGGGGCCATCGCCGAAAACACCATATATTTT
-,-,TRBV28,TRBJ2-3,15,CASSQTGLNTDTQYF,TGTGCCAGCAGTCAAACGGGACTTAACACAGATACGCAGTATTTT
-,-,TRBV7-2,TRBJ2-3,15,CASSHDYSSTDTQYF,TGTGCCAGCAGCCACGACTATTCTAGCACAGATACGCAGTATTTT
-,-,TRBV7-2,TRBJ2-3,13,CASSSEEADTQYF,TGTGCCAGCAGCTCCGAAGAGGCAGATACGCAGTATTTT
TRBD2,-,TRBV6-6,TRBJ2-7,15,CASSPVREGPYEQYF,TGTGCCAGCAGTCCCGTGAGGGAGGGCCCCTACGAGCAGTACTTC
TRBD2,few,TRBV7-6,TRBJ2-1,15,CASSPLGRSGNEQFF,TGTGCCAGCAGCCCCCTCGGGAGGAGCGGCAATGAGCAGTTCTTC
TRBD1,once,TRBV6-1,TRBJ2-7,14,CASSVRDRGNEQYF,TGTGCCAGCAGTGTTCGGGACAGGGGAAACGAGCAGTACTTC
TRBD2,-,TRBV11-3,TRBJ2-1,17,CASSSPRTSGRGAEQFF,TGTGCCAGCAGCTCGCCACGGACTAGCGGGAGGGGGGCTGAGCAGTTCTTC
TRBD2,-,TRBV6-4,TRBJ2-3,15,CASSMEAGGTDTQYF,TGTGCCAGCAGTATGGAGGCGGGGGGCACAGATACGCAGTATTTT
-,-,TRBV14,TRBJ1-3,17,CASSQVAGTVSGNTIYF,TGTGCCAGCAGCCAAGTAGCCGGGACCGTCTCTGGAAACACCATATATTTT
-,-,TRBV4-3,TRBJ1-4,16,CASSQEGTGLVEKLFF,TGCGCCAGCAGCCAAGAGGGTACAGGGCTGGTTGAAAAACTGTTTTTT
-,-,TRBV18,TRBJ2-1,12,CASSPEGYEQFF,TGTGCCAGCTCACCGGAGGGGTATGAGCAGTTCTTC